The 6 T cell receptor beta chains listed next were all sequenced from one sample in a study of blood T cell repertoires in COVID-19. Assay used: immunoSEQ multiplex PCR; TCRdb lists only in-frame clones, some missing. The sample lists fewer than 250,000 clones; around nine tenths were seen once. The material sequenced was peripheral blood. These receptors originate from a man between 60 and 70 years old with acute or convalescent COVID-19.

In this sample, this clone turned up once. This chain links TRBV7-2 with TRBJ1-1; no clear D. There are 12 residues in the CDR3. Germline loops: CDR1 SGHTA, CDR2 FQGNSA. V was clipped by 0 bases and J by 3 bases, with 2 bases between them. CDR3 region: CASSLAYTEAFF. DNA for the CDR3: TGTGCCAGCAGCTTAGCCTACACTGAAGCTTTCTTT.

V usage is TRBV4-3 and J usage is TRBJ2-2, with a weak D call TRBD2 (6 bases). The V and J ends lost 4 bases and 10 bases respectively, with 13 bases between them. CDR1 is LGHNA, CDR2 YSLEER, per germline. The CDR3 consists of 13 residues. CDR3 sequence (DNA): TGCGCCAGCAGCCGGAGGGCTAGCGAGGAGCTGTTTTTT. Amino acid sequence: CASSRRASEELFF.

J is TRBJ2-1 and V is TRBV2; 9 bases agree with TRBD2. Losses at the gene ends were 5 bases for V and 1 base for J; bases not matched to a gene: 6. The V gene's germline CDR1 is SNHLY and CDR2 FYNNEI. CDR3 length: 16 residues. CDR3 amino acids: CASSSSAGGSYNEQFF. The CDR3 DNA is TGTGCCAGCAGTTCGTCAGCGGGGGGTTCCTACAATGAGCAGTTCTTC.

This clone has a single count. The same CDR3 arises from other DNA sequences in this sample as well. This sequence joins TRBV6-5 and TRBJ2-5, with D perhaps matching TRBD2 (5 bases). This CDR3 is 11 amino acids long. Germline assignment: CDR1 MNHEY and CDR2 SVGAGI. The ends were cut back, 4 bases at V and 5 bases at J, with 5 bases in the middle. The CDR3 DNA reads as TGTGCCAGCAGTTCGGGGGAGACCCAGTACTTC. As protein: CASSSGETQYF.

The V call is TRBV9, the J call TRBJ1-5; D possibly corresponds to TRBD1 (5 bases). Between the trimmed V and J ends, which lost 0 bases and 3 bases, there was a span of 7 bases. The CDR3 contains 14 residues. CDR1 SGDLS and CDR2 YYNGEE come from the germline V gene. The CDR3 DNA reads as TGTGCCAGCAGCGTAGGGGGCCTCAATCAGCCCCAGCATTTT. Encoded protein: CASSVGGLNQPQHF.

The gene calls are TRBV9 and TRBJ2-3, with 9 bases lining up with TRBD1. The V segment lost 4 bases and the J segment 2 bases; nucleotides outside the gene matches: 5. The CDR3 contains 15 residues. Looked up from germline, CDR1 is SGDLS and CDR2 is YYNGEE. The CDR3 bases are TGTGCCAGCAGCATACAGGGGGCGCCCACAGATACGCAGTATTTT. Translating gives CASSIQGAPTDTQYF. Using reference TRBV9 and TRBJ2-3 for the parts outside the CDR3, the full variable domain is DSGVTQTPKHLITATGQRVTLRCSPRSGDLSVYWYQQSLDQGLQFLIQYYNGEERAKGNILERFSAQQFPDLHSELNLSSLELGDSALYFCASSIQGAPTDTQYFGPGTRLTVL.